This T cell receptor beta chain was sequenced for a study of blood T cells in healthy people across ages. Study information: Capture by template switching was about one barcoded beta molecule per two T cells.

A sample-barcoded 5' primer and a J-beta primer mix were used in a second PCR of about 6 to 11 cycles. TCRdb re-called the 5' RACE reads through MiXCR, storing one row per CDR3 protein. The data show around 580,000 distinct CDR3 sequences, around half seen once. V shed 2 bases and J shed 4 bases, with 3 bases lying between them. The CDR3 loop spans 11 amino acids. Per the germline V gene, CDR1 is MDHEN and CDR2 is SYDVKM. This clonotype has a count of ten or more. The chain is built from TRBV28 and TRBJ2-7, with D unresolved. Specimen: blood. This clonotype originated in a man older than 75 in good health. The CDR3 DNA reads TGTGCCAGCAGTTTAAAGTACGAGCAGTACTTC. This encodes CASSLKYEQYF.